Given below is one T cell receptor (beta chain) in context. Its antigen is undetermined. The data were taken from a study of shared clonotypes between healthy human individuals. The study's findings and limits: Clonotypes shared by all four sorted-subset donors had higher generation probabilities than non-shared clonotypes.

The data were produced by immunoSEQ multiplex PCR, yet TCRdb's version contains in-frame clones alone and is incomplete. The data hold 2,500,000 or so clones, with approximately 90% observed a single time. The germline V gene encodes CDR1 SQVTM and CDR2 ANQGSEA. Trimming stripped 0 bases from V and 8 bases from J, with 29 bases between. The CDR3 sequence is 19 residues long. The rearrangement uses TRBV29-1 and TRBJ2-1; no clear D gene. The TCR originated in a man between 18 and 35 years old in good health. Some clones in this sample may be carry-over from other donors' samples. Sequenced: naive CD4+ T cells from PBMCs. Subset indicated: CD45RA+ positively selected. DNA for the CDR3: TGCAGCGTTGAAGATAGAAAGGTGGCACTAATTTCGGCACCTGATGAGCAGTTCTTC. Translating gives CSVEDRKVALISAPDEQFF.